This entry concerns a single T cell receptor (beta chain). Its antigen specificity is not known. Base qualities are not recorded, but no much larger clone differs from it by a single base. The data belong to a study of T cell responses to AZD1222 COVID-19 vaccine (dated by TCRdb to the early 2020s). At the level of the whole study: AZD1222 recipients given second doses at about 4 weeks or at about 12 weeks were pooled, since spike-specific TCR depth and breadth were not found to differ between the two schedules. A total of approximately 250 trial participants underwent TCR sequencing, of whom nearly 210 had received two doses of AZD1222 and around 25 had received two doses of the MenACWY control vaccine. Trial participants were enrolled by age into subgroups of 18-55, 56-69 and 70-plus years, and around 150, 28 and 57 TCR-sequenced participants, respectively, were included in these subgroups.

The CDR3 regions of human TCRbeta chains were analyzed by immunosequencing. Concerning the study's data processing: Repertoire TCRs were checked for matches against a reference library of SARS-CoV-2-specific TCRs that had been generated using the MIRA antigen-specificity platform. Breadth was defined as the fraction of unique TCRs that were SARS-CoV-2-associated, and depth was defined as the fraction of total T cells that were SARS-CoV-2-associated. Using the MIRA data, every spike-specific TCR was mapped to the spike region that the TCR reacted to and assigned to either a CD4 or a CD8 class. Log10-transformed breadth and depth values were compared by one-way ANOVA with Sidak's multiple comparisons tests. TCRdb took over this immuneACCESS table, retaining in-frame rearrangements with V and J assigned. Such tables are incomplete; in checked studies, under half of the missing clones stem from an unresolved V gene, and the remainder is unexplained. That table furnishes V, J and clone size, whereas the DNA furnished D and trimming. The sample table holds around 140,000 clones, of which more than 85% were seen once. Together, the top ten hold roughly 9% of the sample.

CDR3 length: 15 amino acids, cysteine to phenylalanine. Kept here is only the CDR3 DNA, which spans 45 bases and is read in frame from base 1. For CDR1 and CDR2, the germline V gene lists SGHVS and FQNEAQ. Trimming costs V 1 base and J 7 bases, and their ends lie 14 bases apart. What the work shows at the level of the full study, not this receptor alone: Participants were mostly white British, with more females than males. The authors suggested clonal diversity may have been underestimated. Reportedly, almost half of the unique spike-specific TCRs recognized epitopes lying outside the regions that are mutated in the B.1.351 and B.1.1.7 variants. In the small 56-69-year group, the increase in depth fell short of significance, most likely because of low power. Conclusions about previously exposed vaccinees are limited because only six or seven AZD1222 recipients were SARS-CoV-2 seropositive at baseline. Because no day 14 peak-response samples were available, the repertoires could be characterized only after the peak T cell response. After two AZD1222 doses, spike-specific TCR breadth and depth were significantly higher than at day 0 and than in MenACWY recipients. The vaccine-associated CD4 TCRs covered the entire spike protein, and the dominant responses fell in regions 160-218 and 743-854.

The time point label on this specimen signifies: baseline before first vaccination. Vaccinee samples came from UK trials COV001 and COV002, including a single-blind randomized controlled phase 2/3 trial of AZD1222 (ChAdOx1 nCoV-19) in healthy adults. Trial participant PBMC samples were collected at day 0 and day 28 after the second dose for TCRbeta chain sequencing. The sequences come from peripheral blood, collected on day 0 of AZD1222 vaccination. This TCR derives from an adult in good health. The chain uses TRBV7-8 and TRBJ1-5; perhaps TRBD1 is the D gene, with 6 bases matching. The sequence in DNA is TGTGCCAGCAGCTTAGGTCGGGACGGGGGCCAGCCCCAGCATTTT. This yields the protein CASSLGRDGGQPQHF. The CDR3, completed at both ends by the reference TRBV7-8 and TRBJ1-5 genes, gives the full variable domain GAGVSQSPRYKVAKRGQDVALRCDPISGHVSLFWYQQALGQGPEFLTYFQNEAQLDKSGLPSDRFFAERPEGSVSTLKIQRTQQEDSAVYLCASSLGRDGGQPQHFGDGTRLSIL.